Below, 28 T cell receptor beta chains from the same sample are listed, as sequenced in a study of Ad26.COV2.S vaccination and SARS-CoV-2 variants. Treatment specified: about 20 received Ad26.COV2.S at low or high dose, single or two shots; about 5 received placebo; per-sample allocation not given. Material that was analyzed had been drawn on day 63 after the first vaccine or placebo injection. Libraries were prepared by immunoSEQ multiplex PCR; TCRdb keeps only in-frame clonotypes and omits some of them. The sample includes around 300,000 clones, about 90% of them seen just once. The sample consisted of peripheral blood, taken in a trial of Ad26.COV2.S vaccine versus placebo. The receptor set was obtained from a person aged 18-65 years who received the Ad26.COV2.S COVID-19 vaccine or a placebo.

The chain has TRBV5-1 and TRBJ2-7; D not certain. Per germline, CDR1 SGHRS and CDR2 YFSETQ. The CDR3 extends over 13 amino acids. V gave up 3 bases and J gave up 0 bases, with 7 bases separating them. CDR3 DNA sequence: TGCGCCAGCAGCTCGACATCCTCCTACGAGCAGTACTTC. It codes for CASSSTSSYEQYF.

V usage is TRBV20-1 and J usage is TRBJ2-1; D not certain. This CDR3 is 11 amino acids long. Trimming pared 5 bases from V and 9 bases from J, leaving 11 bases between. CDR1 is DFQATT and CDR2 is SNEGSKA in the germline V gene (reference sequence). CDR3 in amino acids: CSALGLPEQFF. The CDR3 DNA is TGCAGTGCTCTTGGGCTTCCTGAGCAGTTCTTC.

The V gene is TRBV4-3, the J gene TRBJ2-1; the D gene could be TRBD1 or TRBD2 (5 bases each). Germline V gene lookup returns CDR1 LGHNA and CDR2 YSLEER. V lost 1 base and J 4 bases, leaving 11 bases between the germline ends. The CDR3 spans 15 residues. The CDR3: CASSQGGGSYNEQFF. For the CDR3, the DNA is TGCGCCAGCAGCCAAGGGGGCGGGTCGTACAATGAGCAGTTCTTC.

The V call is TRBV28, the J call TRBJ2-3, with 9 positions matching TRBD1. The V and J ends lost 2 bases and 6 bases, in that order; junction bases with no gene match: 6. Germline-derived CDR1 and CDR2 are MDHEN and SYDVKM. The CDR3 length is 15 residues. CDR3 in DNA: TGTGCCAGCAGTTTAGAGGGGACAGGGTCGGATACGCAGTATTTT. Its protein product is CASSLEGTGSDTQYF.

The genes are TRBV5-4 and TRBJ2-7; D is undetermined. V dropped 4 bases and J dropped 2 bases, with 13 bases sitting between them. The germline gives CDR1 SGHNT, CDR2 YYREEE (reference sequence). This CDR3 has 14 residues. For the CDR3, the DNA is TGTGCCAGCAGCCCCTATTCGTCCCCCTACGAGCAGTACGTC. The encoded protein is CASSPYSSPYEQYV.

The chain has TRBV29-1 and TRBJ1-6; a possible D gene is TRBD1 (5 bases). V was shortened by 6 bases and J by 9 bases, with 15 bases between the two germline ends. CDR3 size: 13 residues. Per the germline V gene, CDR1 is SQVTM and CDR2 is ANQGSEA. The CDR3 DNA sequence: TGCAGCGTCGAGGACAAGGGCGGTTCACCCCTCCACTTT. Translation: CSVEDKGGSPLHF. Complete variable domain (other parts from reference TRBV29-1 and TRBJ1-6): SAVISQKPSRDICQRGTSLTIQCQVDSQVTMMFWYRQQPGQSLTLIATANQGSEATYESGFVIDKFPISRPNLTFSTLTVSNMSPEDSSIYLCSVEDKGGSPLHFGNGTRLTVT.

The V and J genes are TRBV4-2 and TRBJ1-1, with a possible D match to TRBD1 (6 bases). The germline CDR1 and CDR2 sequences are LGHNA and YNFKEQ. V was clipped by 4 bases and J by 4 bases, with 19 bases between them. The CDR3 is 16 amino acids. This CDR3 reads CASSPGTGWVGTEAFF. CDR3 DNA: TGTGCCAGCAGCCCCGGAACAGGGTGGGTGGGCACTGAAGCTTTCTTT.

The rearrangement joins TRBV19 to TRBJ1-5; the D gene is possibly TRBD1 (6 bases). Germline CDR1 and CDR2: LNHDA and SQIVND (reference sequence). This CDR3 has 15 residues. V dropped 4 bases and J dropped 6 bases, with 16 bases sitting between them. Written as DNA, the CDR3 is TGTGCCAGTAGTACCCGAGTGGGGGCGGGTCAGCCCCAGCATTTT. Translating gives CASSTRVGAGQPQHF. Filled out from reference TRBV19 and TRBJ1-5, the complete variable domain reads DGGITQSPKYLFRKEGQNVTLSCEQNLNHDAMYWYRQDPGQGLRLIYYSQIVNDFQKGDIAEGYSVSREKKESFPLTVTSAQKNPTAFYLCASSTRVGAGQPQHFGDGTRLSIL.

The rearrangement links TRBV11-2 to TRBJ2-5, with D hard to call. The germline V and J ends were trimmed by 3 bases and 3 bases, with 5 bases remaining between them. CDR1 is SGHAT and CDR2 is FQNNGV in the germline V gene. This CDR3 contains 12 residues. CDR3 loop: CASSFREETQYF. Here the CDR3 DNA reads TGTGCCAGCAGCTTTCGGGAAGAGACCCAGTACTTC. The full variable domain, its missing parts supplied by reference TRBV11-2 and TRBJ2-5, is EAGVAQSPRYKIIEKRQSVAFWCNPISGHATLYWYQQILGQGPKLLIQFQNNGVVDDSQLPKDRFSAERLKGVDSTLKIQPAKLEDSAVYLCASSFREETQYFGPGTRLLVL.

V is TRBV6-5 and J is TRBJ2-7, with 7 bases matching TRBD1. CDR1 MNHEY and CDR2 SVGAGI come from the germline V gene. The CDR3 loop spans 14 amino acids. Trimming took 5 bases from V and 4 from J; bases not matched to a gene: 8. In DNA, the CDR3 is TGTGCCAGCAGTCCTACAGGGGTGTTATACGAGCAGTACTTC. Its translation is CASSPTGVLYEQYF.

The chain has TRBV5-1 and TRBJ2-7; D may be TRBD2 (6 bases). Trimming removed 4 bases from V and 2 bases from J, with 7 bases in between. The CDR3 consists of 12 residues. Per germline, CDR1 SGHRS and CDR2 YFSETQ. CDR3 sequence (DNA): TGCGCCAGCAGCCCGGGGGCCTACGAGCAGTACTTC. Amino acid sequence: CASSPGAYEQYF.

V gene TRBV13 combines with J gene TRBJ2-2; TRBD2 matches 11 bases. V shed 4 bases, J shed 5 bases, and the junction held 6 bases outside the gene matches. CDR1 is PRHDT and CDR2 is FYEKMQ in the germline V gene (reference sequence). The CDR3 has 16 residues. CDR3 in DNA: TGTGCCAGCAGCTACCCGGGACTAGCGGTGACCGGGGAGCTGTTTTTT. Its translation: CASSYPGLAVTGELFF.

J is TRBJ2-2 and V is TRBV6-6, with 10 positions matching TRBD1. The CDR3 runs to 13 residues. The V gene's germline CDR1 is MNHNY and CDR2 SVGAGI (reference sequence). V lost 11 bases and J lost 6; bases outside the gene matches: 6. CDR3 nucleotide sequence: TGTGCCGGTAGAGGACAGGGGGCCGGGGAGCTGTTTTTT. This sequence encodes CAGRGQGAGELFF.

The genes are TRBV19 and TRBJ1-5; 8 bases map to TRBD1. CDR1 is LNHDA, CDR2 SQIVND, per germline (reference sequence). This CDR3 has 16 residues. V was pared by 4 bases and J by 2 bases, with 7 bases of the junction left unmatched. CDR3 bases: TGTGCCAGTAGTACCCCCGGGACAGGAGGCAATCAGCCCCAGCATTTT. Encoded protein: CASSTPGTGGNQPQHF.

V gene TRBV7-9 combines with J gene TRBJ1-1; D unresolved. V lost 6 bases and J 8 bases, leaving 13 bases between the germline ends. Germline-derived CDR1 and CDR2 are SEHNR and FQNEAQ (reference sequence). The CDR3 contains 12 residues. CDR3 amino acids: CASRAGTPEAFF. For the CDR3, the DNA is TGTGCCAGCAGGGCGGGAACGCCCGAAGCTTTCTTT.

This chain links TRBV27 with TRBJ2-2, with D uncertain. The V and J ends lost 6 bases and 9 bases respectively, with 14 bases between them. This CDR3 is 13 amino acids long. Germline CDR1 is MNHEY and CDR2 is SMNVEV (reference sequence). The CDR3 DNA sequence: TGTGCCAGCAGCTCAACCCCCCCCCGGGAGCTGTTTTTT. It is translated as CASSSTPPRELFF.

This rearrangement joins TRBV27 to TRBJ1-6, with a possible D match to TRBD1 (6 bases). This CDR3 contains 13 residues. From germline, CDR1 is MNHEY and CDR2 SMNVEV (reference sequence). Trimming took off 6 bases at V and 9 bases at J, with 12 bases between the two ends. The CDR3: CASSLGGGSPLHF. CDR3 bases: TGTGCCAGCAGCTTAGGGGGGGGTTCACCCCTCCACTTT.

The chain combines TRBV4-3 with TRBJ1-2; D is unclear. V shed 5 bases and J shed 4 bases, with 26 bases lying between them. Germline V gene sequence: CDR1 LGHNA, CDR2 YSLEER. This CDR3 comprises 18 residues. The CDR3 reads CASSTNPGTVGGSYGYTF. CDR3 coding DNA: TGCGCCAGCAGCACGAACCCGGGAACTGTTGGAGGGTCCTATGGCTACACCTTC.

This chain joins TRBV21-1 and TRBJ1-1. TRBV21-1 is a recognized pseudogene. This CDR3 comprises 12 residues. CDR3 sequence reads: CASSKVPGPYPF. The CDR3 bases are TGTGCCAGCAGCAAAGTCCCCGGGCCATACCCTTTT.

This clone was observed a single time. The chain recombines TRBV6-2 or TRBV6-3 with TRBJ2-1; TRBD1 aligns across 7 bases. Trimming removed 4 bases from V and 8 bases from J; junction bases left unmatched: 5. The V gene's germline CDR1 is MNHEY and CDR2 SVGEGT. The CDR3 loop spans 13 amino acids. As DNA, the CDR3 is TGTGCCAGCAGTTTACCAGGGGGTCATGAGCAGTTCTTC. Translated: CASSLPGGHEQFF.

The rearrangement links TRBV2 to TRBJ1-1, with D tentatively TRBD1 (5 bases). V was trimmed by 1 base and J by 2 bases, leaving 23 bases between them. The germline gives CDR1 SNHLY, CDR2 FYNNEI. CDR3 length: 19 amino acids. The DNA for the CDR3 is TGTGCCAGCAGTGAAGGGCTCGGGTACTTAGGGGCGACTAACACTGAAGCTTTCTTT. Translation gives CASSEGLGYLGATNTEAFF.

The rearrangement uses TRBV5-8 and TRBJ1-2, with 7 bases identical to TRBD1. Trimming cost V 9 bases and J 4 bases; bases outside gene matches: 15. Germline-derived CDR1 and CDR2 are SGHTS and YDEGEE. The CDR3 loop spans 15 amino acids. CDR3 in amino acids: CANHPGDRAFYGYTF. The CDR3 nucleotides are TGTGCCAACCACCCCGGAGACAGGGCCTTCTATGGCTACACCTTC.

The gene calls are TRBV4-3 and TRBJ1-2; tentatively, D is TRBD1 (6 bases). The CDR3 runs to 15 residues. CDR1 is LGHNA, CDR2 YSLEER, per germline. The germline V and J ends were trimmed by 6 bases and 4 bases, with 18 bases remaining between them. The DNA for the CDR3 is TGCGCCAGCAGGTCGGGTTCAGGCAGGGGCTATGGCTACACCTTC. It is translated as CASRSGSGRGYGYTF.

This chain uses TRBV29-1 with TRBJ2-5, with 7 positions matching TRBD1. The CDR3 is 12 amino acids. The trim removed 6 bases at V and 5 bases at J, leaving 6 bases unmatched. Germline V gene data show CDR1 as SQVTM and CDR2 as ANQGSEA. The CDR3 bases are TGCAGCGTGACAGGGAGTTTCGAGACCCAGTACTTC. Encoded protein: CSVTGSFETQYF. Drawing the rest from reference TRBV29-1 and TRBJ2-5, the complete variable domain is SAVISQKPSRDICQRGTSLTIQCQVDSQVTMMFWYRQQPGQSLTLIATANQGSEATYESGFVIDKFPISRPNLTFSTLTVSNMSPEDSSIYLCSVTGSFETQYFGPGTRLLVL.

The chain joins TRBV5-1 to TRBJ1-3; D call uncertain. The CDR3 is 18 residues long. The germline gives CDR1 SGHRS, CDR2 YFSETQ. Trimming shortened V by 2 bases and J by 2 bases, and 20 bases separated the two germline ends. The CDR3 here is CASSLDILGFAAGNTIYF. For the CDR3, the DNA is TGCGCCAGCAGCTTAGACATTCTAGGGTTCGCAGCTGGAAACACCATATATTTT. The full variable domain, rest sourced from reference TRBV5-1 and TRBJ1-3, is KAGVTQTPRYLIKTRGQQVTLSCSPISGHRSVSWYQQTPGQGLQFLFEYFSETQRNKGNFPGRFSGRQFSNSRSEMNVSTLELGDSALYLCASSLDILGFAAGNTIYFGEGSWLTVV.

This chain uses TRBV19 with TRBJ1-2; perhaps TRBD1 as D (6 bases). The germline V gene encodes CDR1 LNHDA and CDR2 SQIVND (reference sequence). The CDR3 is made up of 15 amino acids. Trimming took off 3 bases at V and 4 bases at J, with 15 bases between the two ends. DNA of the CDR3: TGTGCCAGTAGTATCGGGAGGGGGGCGTCCTATGGCTACACCTTC. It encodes CASSIGRGASYGYTF.

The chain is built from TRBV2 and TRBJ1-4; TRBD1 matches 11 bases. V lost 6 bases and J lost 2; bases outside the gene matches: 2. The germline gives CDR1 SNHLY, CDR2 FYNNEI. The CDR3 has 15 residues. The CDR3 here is CASRRDRGTNEKLFF. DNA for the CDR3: TGTGCCAGCAGACGGGACAGGGGGACTAATGAAAAACTGTTTTTT. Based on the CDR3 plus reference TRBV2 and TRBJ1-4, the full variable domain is EPEVTQTPSHQVTQMGQEVILRCVPISNHLYFYWYRQILGQKVEFLVSFYNNEISEKSEIFDDQFSVERPDGSNFTLKIRSTKLEDSAMYFCASRRDRGTNEKLFFGSGTQLSVL.

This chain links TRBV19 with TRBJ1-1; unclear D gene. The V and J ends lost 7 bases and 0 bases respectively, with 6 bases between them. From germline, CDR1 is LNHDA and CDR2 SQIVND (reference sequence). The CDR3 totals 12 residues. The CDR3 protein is CASKDLNTEAFF. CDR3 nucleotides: TGTGCCAGTAAAGACCTGAACACTGAAGCTTTCTTT.